This T cell receptor (beta chain) is from a study of blood T cell repertoires in COVID-19. On the study more broadly: The study drew acute and convalescent COVID-19 samples from the United States, Italy and Spain. From T cells, B-cell-depleted T cells, or PBMCs came the material, which was cDNA or gDNA.

The ends were cut back, 4 bases at V and 1 base at J, with 11 bases in the middle. Germline V gene sequence: CDR1 MNHEY, CDR2 SMNVEV (reference sequence). The CDR3 runs to 15 residues. Per the study methods: Reference gene primer amplification yielded estimated nucleated cell counts. The table came from immunoSEQ multiplex PCR; TCRdb's copy has only in-frame clones and leaves some out. For V, J and clone size, that table is used; D and trimming come from the DNA. The sample includes roughly 250,000 clones, around nine tenths of them seen just once. The receptor's source is a man aged 25 to 45 with acute or convalescent COVID-19. Sequences were obtained from peripheral blood. The rearrangement joins TRBV27 to TRBJ1-5; a possible D gene is TRBD1 (6 bases). The CDR3 here is CASSSQGLSNQPQHF. The CDR3 region has the DNA TGTGCCAGCAGTTCACAGGGCCTCAGCAATCAGCCCCAGCATTTT.